The 22 T cell receptor beta chains below come from one sample, sequenced in a study of T-cell memory formation after mild COVID-19. TCRdb analysed the 5' RACE reads with MiXCR anew, one entry per CDR3 protein. This table has 550,000 to 700,000 distinct CDR3 sequences, more than 15% appearing once. Sequences were obtained from PBMCs or a T cell subset sorted from them (not recorded which). The receptors derive from an adult woman who had mild COVID-19 (a few samples of this study predate the infection). Cell type and time point are not known.

This clonotype appeared once. The chain joins TRBV10-3 to TRBJ2-5, with TRBD2 as a possible D gene (5 bases). The CDR3 covers 16 residues. V lost 1 base, J lost 1 base, and 13 bases lay in between. Germline values: CDR1 ENHRY, CDR2 SYGVKD. Here the CDR3 reads CAISEWEPSPQETQYF. The CDR3, as DNA: TGTGCCATCAGTGAGTGGGAGCCTAGCCCCCAAGAGACCCAGTACTTC.

The V call is TRBV29-1, the J call TRBJ2-5; D is unresolved. The CDR3 sequence is 14 residues long. The V gene's germline CDR1 is SQVTM and CDR2 ANQGSEA. Trimming took off 6 bases at V and 2 bases at J, with 16 bases between the two ends. The CDR3 DNA reads TGCAGCGTCTATTGGGCAGGATTACAAGAGACCCAGTACTTC. Translating gives CSVYWAGLQETQYF. Using reference TRBV29-1 and TRBJ2-5 for the parts outside the CDR3, the full variable domain is SAVISQKPSRDICQRGTSLTIQCQVDSQVTMMFWYRQQPGQSLTLIATANQGSEATYESGFVIDKFPISRPNLTFSTLTVSNMSPEDSSIYLCSVYWAGLQETQYFGPGTRLLVL.

This clonotype was observed a few times. The rearrangement joins TRBV6-5 to TRBJ1-1; no clear D. The CDR3 spans 14 residues. The germline CDR1 and CDR2 sequences are MNHEY and SVGAGI. The ends were cut back, 1 base at V and 1 base at J, with 7 bases in the middle. The CDR3 here is CASSYLAGNTEAFF. For the CDR3, the DNA is TGTGCCAGCAGTTACTTGGCAGGGAACACTGAAGCTTTCTTT.

This chain uses TRBV4-2 with TRBJ1-5; 7 bases align to TRBD1. V shed 4 bases and J 3 bases; nucleotides not matched to a gene: 6. Germline-derived CDR1 and CDR2 are LGHNA and YNFKEQ. The CDR3 has 15 residues. The CDR3 is CASSRQTGINQPQHF. CDR3 sequence (DNA): TGTGCCAGCAGCCGACAGACAGGGATCAATCAGCCCCAGCATTTT.

The J gene is TRBJ2-2, the V gene TRBV7-3; D assignment may be TRBD1 or TRBD2 (5 bases each). The CDR3 covers 14 residues. Per germline, CDR1 SGHTA and CDR2 FQGTGA. V was trimmed by 2 bases and J by 8 bases, leaving 12 bases between them. The CDR3 DNA follows: TGTGCCAGCAGCTTAGGAACAGGAGGAGGGGAGCTGTTTTTT. Translated: CASSLGTGGGELFF.

This clonotype has more than one count but fewer than ten. The chain has TRBV4-1 and TRBJ2-3; tentative D call: TRBD1 (6 bases). V lost 3 bases and J 7 bases, leaving 14 bases between the germline ends. The germline V gene encodes CDR1 MGHRA and CDR2 YSYEKL. The CDR3 contains 14 residues. The CDR3, as DNA: TGCGCCAGCAGCCAGCAGGGGTCTGTCAATACGCAGTATTTT. Amino acid sequence: CASSQQGSVNTQYF.

The chain links TRBV29-1 to TRBJ2-7; possibly TRBD1 for D (6 bases). V lost 5 bases and J lost 0, with 14 bases in between. Germline CDR1 is SQVTM and CDR2 is ANQGSEA. CDR3 size: 14 residues. CDR3 sequence: CSVRGQLSSYEQYF. The CDR3 region has the DNA TGCAGCGTTCGAGGACAGCTGAGCTCCTACGAGCAGTACTTC.

This clonotype has ten or more counts. The CDR3 sequence: CASAAASGSMQFF. Written as DNA, the CDR3 is TGTGCCAGCGCCGCTGCTAGCGGGAGTATGCAGTTCTTC. J is TRBJ2-1 and V is TRBV7-3; 10 nucleotides line up with TRBD2. This CDR3 comprises 13 residues. J gave up 12 bases and V 8 bases, and 10 bases lay outside the gene matches. Germline V gene lookup returns CDR1 SGHTA and CDR2 FQGTGA.

CDR3 loop: CASLNTGGIRETQYF. CDR3 in DNA: TGTGCCAGCTTAAACACGGGAGGGATCAGAGAGACCCAGTACTTC. This chain uses TRBV6-2 or TRBV6-3 with TRBJ2-5; TRBD2 agrees at 8 bases. CDR3 length: 15 residues. Losses at the gene ends were 8 bases for V and 4 bases for J; bases not matched to a gene: 12. CDR1 is MNHEY, CDR2 SVGEGT, per germline.

This clonotype turned up a few times. The V gene is TRBV24-1, the J gene TRBJ2-3; D not certain. This CDR3 is built from 14 residues. Trimming pared 5 bases from V and 2 bases from J, leaving 10 bases between. From germline, CDR1 is KGHDR and CDR2 SFDVKD. CDR3 in amino acids: CATSGYGYTDTQYF. The DNA for the CDR3 is TGTGCCACCAGTGGTTACGGTTACACAGATACGCAGTATTTT.

The CDR3 loop is CASSLEGSGGRTYNEQFF. CDR3 coding DNA: TGTGCCAGCAGCTTAGAGGGGAGCGGGGGCCGGACCTACAATGAGCAGTTCTTC. This chain connects TRBV7-9 to TRBJ2-1; 8 bases are a match to TRBD2. J lost 2 bases, V lost 1 base, and 10 bases had no gene match. This CDR3 comprises 18 residues. Germline V gene lookup returns CDR1 SEHNR and CDR2 FQNEAQ (reference sequence).

This clonotype came up once. This chain uses TRBV24-1 with TRBJ2-1; 10 nucleotides align to TRBD2. Per germline, CDR1 KGHDR and CDR2 SFDVKD. The trim removed 3 bases at V and 6 bases at J, leaving 13 bases unmatched. The CDR3 runs 18 residues. The CDR3 nucleotides read TGTGCCACCAGTGATCAGAGGAGCGGGGGGGCCGGGGGCAATGAGCAGTTCTTC. Protein product: CATSDQRSGGAGGNEQFF.

This rearrangement joins TRBV5-1 to TRBJ2-3, with D tentatively TRBD1 or TRBD2 (5 bases each). Trimming cost V 2 bases and J 0 bases, with 10 bases left between them. Germline loops: CDR1 SGHRS, CDR2 YFSETQ. The CDR3 spans 15 residues. The CDR3 DNA follows: TGCGCCAGCAGCTTCGAGGGGCTGAGCACAGATACGCAGTATTTT. This codes for CASSFEGLSTDTQYF.

The rearrangement links TRBV20-1 to TRBJ1-1; weak D call: TRBD1 (5 bases). V was pared by 6 bases and J by 3 bases, with 17 bases between. CDR3 size: 14 residues. The germline gives CDR1 DFQATT, CDR2 SNEGSKA (reference sequence). Here the CDR3 reads CSAERGARDTEAFF. The CDR3 DNA is TGCAGTGCGGAGCGGGGCGCGCGGGACACTGAAGCTTTCTTT.

This rearrangement joins TRBV7-9 to TRBJ2-2; D gene uncertain. The V and J ends lost 9 bases and 0 bases respectively, with 20 bases between them. Germline V gene sequence: CDR1 SEHNR, CDR2 FQNEAQ (reference sequence). The CDR3 consists of 17 residues. The chain's CDR3 is CASLLRRVITNTGELFF. DNA for the CDR3: TGTGCCAGTTTATTAAGGCGTGTTATCACGAACACCGGGGAGCTGTTTTTT.

The CDR3 region is CASSRSKGGPYEQYF. The CDR3 DNA follows: TGTGCCAGCAGTCGATCGAAGGGGGGTCCCTACGAGCAGTACTTC. The chain links TRBV7-6 to TRBJ2-7; the D call may be TRBD1 or TRBD2 (6 bases each). Trimming took off 6 bases at V and 2 bases at J, with 17 bases between the two ends. This CDR3 spans 15 amino acids. Germline V lookup: CDR1 SGHVS, CDR2 FNYEAQ. Supplemented by reference TRBV7-6 and TRBJ2-7, the full variable domain reads GAGVSQSPRYKVTKRGQDVALRCDPISGHVSLYWYRQALGQGPEFLTYFNYEAQQDKSGLPNDRFSAERPEGSISTLTIQRTEQRDSAMYRCASSRSKGGPYEQYFGPGTRLTVT.

The chain combines TRBV20-1 with TRBJ1-1; D gene uncertain. The CDR3 is 12 residues long. Germline CDR1 is DFQATT and CDR2 is SNEGSKA (reference sequence). Trimming removed 7 bases at V and 2 bases at J, with 11 bases between. The CDR3 spells CSGRRINTEAFF. CDR3 coding DNA: TGCAGTGGCAGACGGATAAACACTGAAGCTTTCTTT.

This clonotype was found a few times. V and J are TRBV12-3 or TRBV12-4 and TRBJ2-4; D possibly corresponds to TRBD1 (5 bases). The CDR3 has 16 amino acids. Trimming cost V 5 bases and J 1 base, with 15 bases left between them. CDR3 residues: CASSLRGEGAKNIQYF. The CDR3 DNA follows: TGTGCCAGCAGTCTAAGGGGTGAAGGGGCCAAAAACATTCAGTACTTC.

The chain is built from TRBV25-1 and TRBJ2-7, with TRBD1 matching 9 bases. CDR3 size: 15 residues. The junction had 7 bases not matched to a gene; V was cut back by 4 bases and J by 3 bases. CDR1 is MGHDK, CDR2 SYGVNS, per germline. The CDR3 protein is CASSAGQGDFYEQYF. CDR3 nucleotide sequence: TGTGCCAGCAGTGCGGGACAGGGTGATTTCTACGAGCAGTACTTC.

The chain carries TRBV4-1 and TRBJ1-3; the D is unclear. Germline V gives CDR1 MGHRA, CDR2 YSYEKL. The CDR3 has 19 residues. Between the trimmed V and J ends, which lost 1 base and 1 base, there was a span of 20 bases. The CDR3 nucleotides are TGCGCCAGCAGCCAAGGCTACTCTACCGGAGTGTATTCTGGAAACACCATATATTTT. Translating gives CASSQGYSTGVYSGNTIYF.

This rearrangement joins TRBV20-1 to TRBJ2-1; D tentatively reads TRBD1 or TRBD2 (6 bases each). With 3 bases removed from V and 4 bases from J, the gap between germline ends came to 10 bases. Germline CDR1 and CDR2: DFQATT and SNEGSKA (reference sequence). The CDR3 has 13 amino acids. The CDR3 sequence: CSASLGGYNEQFF. The CDR3 coding sequence is TGCAGTGCTAGCCTAGGGGGGTACAATGAGCAGTTCTTC.

This chain joins TRBV27 and TRBJ2-5, with D hard to call. Germline V gene sequence: CDR1 MNHEY, CDR2 SMNVEV (reference sequence). The CDR3 runs to 14 residues. Between the trimmed V and J ends, which lost 0 bases and 4 bases, there was a span of 9 bases. The CDR3 loop is CASSLSMPGETQYF. The CDR3 DNA reads as TGTGCCAGCAGTTTATCGATGCCGGGAGAGACCCAGTACTTC.